Listed below are T cell receptor beta chains from one sample, sequenced in a study of identical twins. TCRdb re-analysed the 5' RACE reads in MiXCR, keeping a single row per CDR3 protein. The sample has a few hundred thousand distinct CDR3 sequences, approximately 25% seen once. The sample was also linked to a second study, of T cells expressing NK-cell markers.

The specimen was CD4+ T cells sorted from blood. The receptor set was obtained from a woman aged 18-35 years in good health. Both conserved end residues are part of each CDR3. The D gene is left open where the match is weak. Size tells how often a clone was seen (once, few, many) or the class of an expanded clone, and some rows leave it out.

TRBD2	TRBV29-1	TRBJ2-5	-	TGCAGCGCCTCTCGGGGCGGCTCGGGCGGGGGGGAGACCCAGTACTTC	CSASRGGSGGGETQYF
-	TRBV20-1	TRBJ2-3	-	TGCAGTTGGGGGAGATCAGATACGCAGTATTTT	CSWGRSDTQYF
TRBD1	TRBV20-1	TRBJ1-2	-	TGCAGTGCTAGAGATCGTGGCAGGGGGGGATTCTACACCTTC	CSARDRGRGGFYTF
-	TRBV10-3	TRBJ2-7	few	TGTGCCACCAGGCCGGGTCAGGGCTCCTACGAGCAGTACTTC	CATRPGQGSYEQYF
-	TRBV6-1	TRBJ1-5	-	TGTGCCAGCAGCCGACCGGGCAATCAGCCCCAGCATTTT	CASSRPGNQPQHF
-	TRBV5-1	TRBJ2-3	-	TGCGCCAGCACCGTGGACAGTTCAGATACGCAGTATTTT	CASTVDSSDTQYF
TRBD1	TRBV12-3/TRBV12-4	TRBJ2-7	few	TGTGCCAGCAGCCGTACGGACAGGGACGGGGAGCAGTACTTC	CASSRTDRDGEQYF
-	TRBV30	TRBJ2-3	once	TGTGCCTGGGCTCAGGGGAGCACAGATACGCAGTATTTT	CAWAQGSTDTQYF
-	TRBV29-1	TRBJ2-1	-	TGCAGCGGTCTAGAGAGCTCCTACAATGAGCAGTTCTTC	CSGLESSYNEQFF
-	TRBV29-1	TRBJ2-2	few	TGCAGCGTTGACACCCGTTCGAACACCGGGGAGCTGTTTTTT	CSVDTRSNTGELFF
TRBD2	TRBV7-2	TRBJ2-1	many	TGTGCCAGCAGCTTACGGCTAGCGGACAATGAGCAGTTCTTC	CASSLRLADNEQFF
TRBD2	TRBV20-1	TRBJ2-7	-	TGCAGTGCCAATCACCCACCAACGAGGAGCGGGGGGTACGAGCAGTACTTC	CSANHPPTRSGGYEQYF
TRBD1	TRBV14	TRBJ1-1	-	TGTGCCAGCAGCCAAGACCCATTAAAGGGGGCGGGTTCACAACGGAACACTGAAGCTTTCTTT	CASSQDPLKGAGSQRNTEAFF
-	TRBV12-3/TRBV12-4	TRBJ2-2	-	TGTGCCAGCAGTCCTACAGCGGCCCGCCGGGTCGGGGAGCTGTTTTTT	CASSPTAARRVGELFF
-	TRBV3-1	TRBJ1-1	-	TGTGCCAGCAGCCAAGATGGATTGGTCACAGAAGCTTTCTTT	CASSQDGLVTEAFF
TRBD2	TRBV14	TRBJ2-1	-	TGTGCCAGCAGCCAAGTCGACGGGGGGGTGCAGTTCTTC	CASSQVDGGVQFF
-	TRBV7-8	TRBJ2-7	-	TGTGCCAGCAGCGAGTACAGGGAATCCTACGAGCAGTACTTC	CASSEYRESYEQYF
-	TRBV12-3/TRBV12-4	TRBJ2-3	-	TGTGCCAGCGGAAGGGGGGACCTCCTTAGGGATACGCAGTATTTT	CASGRGDLLRDTQYF
-	TRBV10-3	TRBJ1-3	few	TGTGCCATCAGTGAGTCTGACATGTTCTCTGGAAACACCATATATTTT	CAISESDMFSGNTIYF
TRBD2	TRBV6-1	TRBJ2-3	-	TGTGCCAGCAGCCCCAACGCGGGGGTAGATACGCAGTATTTT	CASSPNAGVDTQYF
-	TRBV11-2	TRBJ2-3	many	TGTGCCAGCAGCTTAGCCCCCGGACCAGGGGATACGCAGTATTTT	CASSLAPGPGDTQYF
TRBD1	TRBV20-1	TRBJ1-4	-	TGCAGTGCCGGACAGGGGTATGAAAAACTGTTTTTT	CSAGQGYEKLFF
TRBD1	TRBV6-5	TRBJ2-5	few	TGTGCCAGCAGTTACGGGGGACAGCAAGAGACCCAGTACTTC	CASSYGGQQETQYF
TRBD1	TRBV20-1	TRBJ2-5	few	TGCAGTGCTAGTGACAGGGGCGATCAAGAGACCCAGTACTTC	CSASDRGDQETQYF
-	TRBV5-1	TRBJ2-2	few	TGCGCCAGCAGTTCGGGGGTCTCGAACACCGGGGAGCTGTTTTTT	CASSSGVSNTGELFF
-	TRBV7-2	TRBJ1-4	few	TGTGCCAGCAGCAAAGGGCAGGGAGACGAAAAACTGTTTTTT	CASSKGQGDEKLFF
-	TRBV9	TRBJ1-1	few	TGTGCCAGCAGCGTAGATTTGGAGAACACTGAAGCTTTCTTT	CASSVDLENTEAFF
-	TRBV20-1	TRBJ1-1	-	TGCAGTGCTAGCCGGGCCCTTAACACTGAAGCTTTCTTT	CSASRALNTEAFF
-	TRBV9	TRBJ1-3	-	TGTGCCAGCAGCGTCGGGTTGAACTCTGGAAACACCATATATTTT	CASSVGLNSGNTIYF
TRBD1	TRBV2	TRBJ2-2	-	TGTGCCAGTCAGGGGGCGCGGAACACCGGGGAGCTGTTTTTT	CASQGARNTGELFF
-	TRBV28	TRBJ1-1	-	TGTGCCAGCAGAAAACAGGGCTACACTGAAGCTTTCTTT	CASRKQGYTEAFF
-	TRBV6-1	TRBJ1-2	-	TGTGCCAGCAGTGAAGCCGGCGGGACCTCTAACTATGGCTACACCTTC	CASSEAGGTSNYGYTF
-	TRBV14	TRBJ2-1	-	TGTGCCAGCAGCCAAGTGAGGGGATACGACAAACAGTTCTTC	CASSQVRGYDKQFF
-	TRBV11-2	TRBJ2-6	-	TGTGCCAGCAGCTTAGAGACCTCCCCTGGGGCCAACGTCCTGACTTTC	CASSLETSPGANVLTF
-	TRBV5-5	TRBJ2-3	few	TGTGCCAGCAGCTTGGCGGGGATTGTGGGAGATACGCAGTATTTT	CASSLAGIVGDTQYF
-	TRBV10-2	TRBJ2-5	-	TGCGCCAGCAGTGATCCGGGAGAGGGGAGAGAGACCCAGTACTTC	CASSDPGEGRETQYF
-	TRBV10-1	TRBJ1-5	many	TGCGCCAGCAGTGGACAGTCGGGAAATCAGCCCCAGCATTTT	CASSGQSGNQPQHF
-	TRBV7-2	TRBJ2-1	-	TGTGCCAGCAGCGATTTAGCCCCCCGACCCTCATACGGAAGACCCTCCTACAATGAGCAGTTCTTC	CASSDLAPRPSYGRPSYNEQFF
TRBD1	TRBV2	TRBJ2-2	-	TGTGCCAGCAGTTCGGACAGGGGAGGGGAGCTGTTTTTT	CASSSDRGGELFF
-	TRBV10-3	TRBJ2-5	-	TGTGCCATCAGGGCCGAAGAGACCCAGTACTTC	CAIRAEETQYF
TRBD2	TRBV7-2	TRBJ2-5	-	TGTGCCAGCACTAAATACGGGACTAACCAAGAGACCCAGTACTTC	CASTKYGTNQETQYF
-	TRBV15	TRBJ2-5	-	TGTGCCACCAGCAGAGGGGGGATCCAAGAGACCCAGTACTTC	CATSRGGIQETQYF
-	TRBV5-1	TRBJ2-5	-	TGCGCCAGCAGCTGGGACCTACTAGACGGAGGTATAGAGACCCAGTACTTC	CASSWDLLDGGIETQYF
TRBD1	TRBV5-1	TRBJ2-1	-	TGCGCCGGCAGCGCCGGGACAGGCCCATACAATGAGCAGTTCTTC	CAGSAGTGPYNEQFF
-	TRBV7-2	TRBJ2-5	-	TGTGCCAGCAGCGGGGACTTTACCCAAGAGACCCAGTACTTC	CASSGDFTQETQYF
-	TRBV7-8	TRBJ2-3	-	TGTGCCAGCAGCCAGCGTGAGTCGGGCACAGATACGCAGTATTTT	CASSQRESGTDTQYF
TRBD2	TRBV7-2	TRBJ2-7	-	TGTGCCAGCACCCCGGGGCTAGCGGGAGGTAGCTCCTACGAGCAGTACTTC	CASTPGLAGGSSYEQYF
TRBD2	TRBV7-6	TRBJ2-1	few	TGTGCCAGCAGCCCCGGACTAGGCATTTTGGATGAGCAGTTCTTC	CASSPGLGILDEQFF
TRBD2	TRBV29-1	TRBJ2-1	-	TGCAGCGTTGAGCGGCTAGCGGACTACAATGAGCAGTTCTTC	CSVERLADYNEQFF
-	TRBV12-3/TRBV12-4	TRBJ2-7	-	TGTGCCAGCAGTCAACAAGGGCACGAGCAGTACTTC	CASSQQGHEQYF
-	TRBV5-1	TRBJ1-2	few	TGCGCCAGCAGCTTGGGCGACCGGGTCTTTAACTATGGCTACACCTTC	CASSLGDRVFNYGYTF
-	TRBV9	TRBJ1-1	few	TGTGCCAGCAGCGCCGACCCGAACACTGAAGCTTTCTTT	CASSADPNTEAFF
-	TRBV12-3/TRBV12-4	TRBJ1-5	few	TGTGCCAGCAGTTCCTCCGACAGCTTCAATCAGCCCCAGCATTTT	CASSSSDSFNQPQHF
-	TRBV29-1	TRBJ1-1	few	TGCAGCGTTGTCCAGGGACTGACTGAAGCTTTCTTT	CSVVQGLTEAFF
TRBD1	TRBV5-1	TRBJ1-6	-	TGCGCCAGCAGCTTGACGGGACAGGAGAATTCACCCCTCCACTTT	CASSLTGQENSPLHF
TRBD1	TRBV6-2/TRBV6-3	TRBJ2-4	-	TGTGCCACACTCCAGGGGGCATATGGAGCCAAAAACATTCAGTACTTC	CATLQGAYGAKNIQYF
-	TRBV5-5	TRBJ2-1	few	TGTGCCAGCAGCTTGACCGCGGACAATGAGCAGTTCTTC	CASSLTADNEQFF